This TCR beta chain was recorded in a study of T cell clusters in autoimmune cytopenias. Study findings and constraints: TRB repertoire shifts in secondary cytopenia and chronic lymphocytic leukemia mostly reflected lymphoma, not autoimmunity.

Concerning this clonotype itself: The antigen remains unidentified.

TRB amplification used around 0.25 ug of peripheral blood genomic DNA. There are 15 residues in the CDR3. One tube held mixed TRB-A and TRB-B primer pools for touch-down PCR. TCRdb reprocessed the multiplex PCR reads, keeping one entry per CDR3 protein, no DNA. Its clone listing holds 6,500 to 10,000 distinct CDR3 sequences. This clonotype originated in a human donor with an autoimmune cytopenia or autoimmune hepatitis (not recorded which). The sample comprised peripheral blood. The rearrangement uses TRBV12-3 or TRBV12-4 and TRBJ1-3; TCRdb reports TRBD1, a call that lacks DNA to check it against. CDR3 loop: CASSLGRFSGNTIYF.